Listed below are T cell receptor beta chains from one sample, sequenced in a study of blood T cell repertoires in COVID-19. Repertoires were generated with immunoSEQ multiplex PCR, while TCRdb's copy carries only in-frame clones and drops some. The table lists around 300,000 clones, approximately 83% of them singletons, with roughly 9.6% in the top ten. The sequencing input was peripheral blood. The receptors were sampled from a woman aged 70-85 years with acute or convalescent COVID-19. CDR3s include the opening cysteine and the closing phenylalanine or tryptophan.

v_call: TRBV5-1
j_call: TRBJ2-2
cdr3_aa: CASSAGTSGGYTGELFF

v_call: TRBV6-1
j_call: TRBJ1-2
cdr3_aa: CASSDSRGVYGYTF

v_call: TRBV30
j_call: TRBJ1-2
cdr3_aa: CAWSARFRDLEGYTF

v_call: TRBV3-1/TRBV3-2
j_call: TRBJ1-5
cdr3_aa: CASSPTVGNQPQHF

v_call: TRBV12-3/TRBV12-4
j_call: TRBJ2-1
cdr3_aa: CASSRLYNEQFF

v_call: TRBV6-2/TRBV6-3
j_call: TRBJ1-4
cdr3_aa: CASSYGGATNEKLFF

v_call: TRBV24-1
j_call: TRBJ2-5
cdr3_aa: CATSDPPGQSETQYF

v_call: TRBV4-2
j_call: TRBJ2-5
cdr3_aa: CASSQGAAGDPGETQYF

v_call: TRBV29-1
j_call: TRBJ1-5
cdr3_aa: CSAGQENQPQHF

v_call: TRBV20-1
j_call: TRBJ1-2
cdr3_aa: CSAREGGGYTF

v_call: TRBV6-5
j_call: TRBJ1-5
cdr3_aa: CASSYDINQPQHF

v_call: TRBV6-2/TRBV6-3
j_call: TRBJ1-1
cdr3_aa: CASSSGGKAFF

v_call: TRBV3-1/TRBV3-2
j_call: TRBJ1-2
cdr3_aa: CASSLDRSHYGYTF

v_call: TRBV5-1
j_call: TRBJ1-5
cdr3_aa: CASSEQGDRPQHF

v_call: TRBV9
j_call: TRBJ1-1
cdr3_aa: CASSDQQGAYSNTEAFF

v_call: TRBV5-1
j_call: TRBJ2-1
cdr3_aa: CASSPRQGAATYNEQFF

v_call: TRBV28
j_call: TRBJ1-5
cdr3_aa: CASRVRLTLNQPQHF

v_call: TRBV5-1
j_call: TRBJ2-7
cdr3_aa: CASSLVGVLGNEQYF

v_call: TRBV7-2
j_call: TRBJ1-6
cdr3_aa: CASSLTGTVYNSPLHF

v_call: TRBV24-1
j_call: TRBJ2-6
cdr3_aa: CATSDSRTGLSGANVLTF

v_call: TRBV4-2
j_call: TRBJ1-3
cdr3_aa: CASSQGTGEAGTIYF

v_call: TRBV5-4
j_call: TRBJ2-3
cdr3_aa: CASSLDGGGPDTQYF

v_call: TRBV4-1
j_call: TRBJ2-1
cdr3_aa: CASSHLRGGGNEQFF

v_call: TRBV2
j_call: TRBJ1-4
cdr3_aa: CASSGQYEKLFF

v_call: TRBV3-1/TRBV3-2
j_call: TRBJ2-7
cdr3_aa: CASSLKLAGPSYEQYF

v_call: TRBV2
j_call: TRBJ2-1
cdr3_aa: CANSRDSYNEQFF

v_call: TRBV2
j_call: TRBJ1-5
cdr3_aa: CASGKQGGNRAQPQHF

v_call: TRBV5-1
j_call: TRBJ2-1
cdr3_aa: CASSLEGSSGGPGIF

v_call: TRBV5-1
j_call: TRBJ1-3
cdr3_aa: CASSLGGEISGNTIYF

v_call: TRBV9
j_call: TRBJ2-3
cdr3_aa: CASSVGTSGITDTQYF